These 32 T cell receptor beta chains were all obtained from the same sample, sequenced in a study of vaccination and CD4 T cells after COVID-19. Cultured CD4+ T cells had their DNA profiled by the Oncomine TCR Beta short-read assay. Genomic DNA was extracted from cultured CD4+ T cells. TCRdb fed the PCR reads into MiXCR, producing one record per CDR3 protein. This sample has over 7,500 distinct CDR3 sequences, with roughly a third found just once. These receptors' targets are unknown. Described treatment: roughly 10-day PBMC culture with coronavirus spike peptide pools or control peptides (ViraFEST assay). Ahead of the COVID-19 pandemic (2011-2018), the CD4+ T cells of the unexposed donor were collected. Source material: CD4+ T cells from blood, cultured in vitro. These receptor sequences come from a human donor in good health.

The gene calls are TRBV7-6 and TRBJ2-3; D is perhaps TRBD2 (6 bases). This CDR3 has 17 residues. Between the trimmed V and J ends, which lost 3 bases and 5 bases, there was a span of 21 bases. Germline CDR1 and CDR2: SGHVS and FNYEAQ. Here the CDR3 reads CASSFNGREKGGDTQYF. The CDR3 nucleotides are TGTGCCAGCAGCTTTAATGGTCGGGAGAAAGGAGGAGATACGCAGTATTTT.

This chain connects TRBV6-2 or TRBV6-3 to TRBJ2-3; tentative D call: TRBD2 (5 bases). CDR1 is MNHEY and CDR2 is SVGEGT in the germline V gene. V was clipped by 6 bases and J by 4 bases, with 8 bases between them. The CDR3 has 12 residues. DNA for the CDR3: TGTGCCAGCAGGGCTAGCTCAGATACGCAGTATTTT. Encoded protein: CASRASSDTQYF.

This rearrangement joins TRBV20-1 to TRBJ2-7, with TRBD2 matching over 13 bases. The CDR3 is made up of 14 amino acids. Germline trimming cut 5 bases from V and 6 bases from J; bases unmatched to any gene: 7. CDR1 DFQATT and CDR2 SNEGSKA come from the germline V gene (reference sequence). The CDR3 coding sequence is TGCAGTGCTGTCCGGACTAGCGGGAGTGGCGAGCAGTACTTC. It encodes CSAVRTSGSGEQYF.

The table lists this clonotype with a few counts. V usage is TRBV7-3 and J usage is TRBJ1-2; D not certain. The germline V gene has CDR1 SGHTA and CDR2 FQGTGA. Trimming cost V 2 bases and J 6 bases, with 16 bases left between them. The CDR3 runs to 15 residues. The CDR3 protein is CASSLSGNVVNGYTF. CDR3 coding DNA: TGTGCCAGCAGCTTATCCGGAAACGTAGTGAATGGCTACACCTTC.

The gene calls are TRBV5-4 and TRBJ1-1, with 12 bases lining up with TRBD1. The CDR3 covers 17 residues. Trimming at V came to 4 bases and at J to 4 bases, leaving 11 bases not matched to a gene. Germline values: CDR1 SGHNT, CDR2 YYREEE (reference sequence). The DNA for the CDR3 is TGTGCCAGCAGCCACCGGGACAGGGGGCGCTTGGGCACTGAAGCTTTCTTT. As protein: CASSHRDRGRLGTEAFF.

The chain has TRBV7-6 and TRBJ2-1; perhaps D is TRBD1 or TRBD2 (6 bases each). This CDR3 comprises 17 residues. V lost 1 base to trimming and J lost 3 bases, with 16 bases between them. Germline assignment: CDR1 SGHVS and CDR2 FNYEAQ. The DNA of the CDR3 is TGTGCCAGCAGCTTAGATGGGGGGCCGGACCTCTACAATGAGCAGTTCTTC. Translation gives CASSLDGGPDLYNEQFF.

This clonotype is termed medium-sized. The chain employs TRBV7-2 and TRBJ1-1; the match to TRBD1 covers 7 bases. The J segment lost 6 bases and the V segment lost 6 bases, leaving 10 bases of the junction unmatched. The CDR3 runs 14 residues. Germline V gene lookup returns CDR1 SGHTA and CDR2 FQGNSA. The DNA for the CDR3 is TGTGCCAGCAGACCTATGCAGGGGGTCGCTGAAGCTTTCTTT. Translation gives CASRPMQGVAEAFF.

A few counts support this clonotype. The V gene is TRBV14, the J gene TRBJ1-6; TRBD1 is a possible D gene (5 bases). The CDR3 is made up of 17 amino acids. Germline lookup yields CDR1 SGHDN and CDR2 FVKESK. V lost 1 base to trimming and J lost 5 bases, with 15 bases between them. This CDR3 is CASSQVGAAVDNSPLHF. Written as DNA, the CDR3 is TGTGCCAGCAGCCAAGTTGGGGCGGCAGTCGATAATTCACCCCTCCACTTT.

This rearrangement joins TRBV7-8 to TRBJ2-4; unclear D gene. The V end was cut by 1 base, the J end by 2 bases, with 15 bases between. CDR3 size: 17 residues. The germline CDR1 and CDR2 sequences are SGHVS and FQNEAQ. In DNA, the CDR3 is TGTGCCAGCAGCTTAGTTTCACTCCAGTCGACCAAAAACATTCAGTACTTC. Encoded protein: CASSLVSLQSTKNIQYF.

The CDR3 DNA is TGTGCCAGGGGGCGGGGACAGTATTATAATTCACCCCTCCACTTT. This sequence encodes CARGRGQYYNSPLHF. This chain connects TRBV21-1 to TRBJ1-6; TRBD1, the table's D call, lacks a check against the DNA. TRBV21-1 is a listed pseudogene. The CDR3 is 15 residues long.

The V and J genes are TRBV11-2 and TRBJ1-2; D unclear. The CDR3 extends over 14 amino acids. CDR1 is SGHAT, CDR2 FQNNGV, per germline. The V and J ends lost 2 bases and 0 bases respectively, with 7 bases between them. CDR3 sequence: CASSLTSTNYGYTF. In DNA, the CDR3 is TGTGCCAGCAGCTTAACAAGCACTAACTATGGCTACACCTTC.

This clonotype was detected only a few times. The rearrangement links TRBV14 to TRBJ1-6; TRBD1 is a possible D gene (5 bases). The V gene's germline CDR1 is SGHDN and CDR2 FVKESK. This CDR3 comprises 14 residues. With 3 bases removed from V and 7 bases from J, the gap between germline ends came to 10 bases. The CDR3 region has the DNA TGTGCCAGCAGCCAGGGCGGGGACAATTCACCCCTCCACTTT. This translates into CASSQGGDNSPLHF.

The V gene is TRBV12-3 or TRBV12-4, the J gene TRBJ2-3; 12 bases are a match to TRBD2. CDR3 length equals 13 residues. Trimming at V came to 6 bases and at J to 14 bases, leaving 9 bases not matched to a gene. CDR3 nucleotide sequence: TGTGCCAGCAGAATACTAGCGGGAGGCCCTACGTATTTT. It translates to CASRILAGGPTYF.

This clonotype was detected only a few times. This chain connects TRBV28 to TRBJ1-1, with D unresolved. Trimming removed 6 bases at V and 9 bases at J, with 14 bases between. The CDR3 is 12 residues long. The germline gives CDR1 MDHEN, CDR2 SYDVKM. CDR3 in DNA: TGTGCCAGCAGGAAACAACCTAAGAAAGCTTTCTTT. Translated, it gives CASRKQPKKAFF. The entire variable domain, with the rest obtained from reference TRBV28 and TRBJ1-1, is as follows: DVKVTQSSRYLVKRTGEKVFLECVQDMDHENMFWYRQDPGLGLRLIYFSYDVKMKEKGDIPEGYSVSREKKERFSLILESASTNQTSMYLCASRKQPKKAFFGQGTRLTVV.

The rearrangement joins TRBV6-2 or TRBV6-3 to TRBJ2-1; D gene unclear. Germline CDR1 reads MNHEY; CDR2 reads SVGEGT. The length of the CDR3 is 15 residues. V gave up 2 bases and J gave up 2 bases, with 10 bases separating them. CDR3 protein: CASSYSQAPYNEQFF. CDR3 nucleotide sequence: TGTGCCAGCAGTTACAGTCAGGCCCCCTACAATGAGCAGTTCTTC.

The chain is built from TRBV7-8 and TRBJ2-5, with a weak D call TRBD2 (6 bases). Trimming stripped 0 bases from V and 3 bases from J, with 8 bases between. CDR3 length equals 14 residues. Germline CDR1 SGHVS, CDR2 FQNEAQ. This CDR3 is CASSLAGGEETQYF. CDR3 in DNA: TGTGCCAGCAGCTTAGCGGGAGGAGAAGAGACCCAGTACTTC.

This clonotype was counted only a few times. The V and J genes are TRBV6-1 and TRBJ2-2, with 8 bases identical to TRBD1. Germline CDR1 reads MNHNS; CDR2 reads SASEGT. V lost 9 bases to trimming and J lost 2 bases; unmatched junction nucleotides: 5. The CDR3 length is 14 residues. CDR3 in DNA: TGTGCCAGTAGACAGGGGACCAACACCGGGGAGCTGTTTTTT. This gives the protein CASRQGTNTGELFF.

The J gene is TRBJ2-5, the V gene TRBV7-6; D is unclear. CDR1 and CDR2 from the germline V gene are SGHVS and FNYEAQ. This CDR3 region has 14 residues. Trimming pared 5 bases from V and 5 bases from J, leaving 15 bases between. The CDR3 here is CASSPFVMAETQYF. CDR3 DNA: TGTGCCAGCAGCCCCTTTGTGATGGCGGAGACCCAGTACTTC.

The V and J genes are TRBV5-1 and TRBJ2-3; 8 nucleotides line up with TRBD2. Germline V gene lookup returns CDR1 SGHRS and CDR2 YFSETQ. The CDR3 sequence is 14 residues long. After removal of 0 bases from V and 5 bases from J, the junction contained 2 bases not matched to a gene. The CDR3: CASSLGLAGDTQYF. The CDR3 DNA sequence: TGCGCCAGCAGCTTGGGTCTAGCGGGAGATACGCAGTATTTT.

The gene calls are TRBV11-2 and TRBJ2-2; D might be TRBD2 (5 bases). CDR1 and CDR2 from the germline V gene are SGHAT and FQNNGV. The V end was cut by 1 base, the J end by 2 bases, with 8 bases between. The CDR3 sequence is 15 residues long. CDR3 coding DNA: TGTGCCAGCAGCTTAGGGACTTTAAACACCGGGGAGCTGTTTTTT. Translating it yields CASSLGTLNTGELFF.

This clonotype is medium-sized (0.01 to 0.1%) within its sample. The rearrangement links TRBV20-1 to TRBJ1-2; possibly TRBD1 for D (6 bases). The germline V gene has CDR1 DFQATT and CDR2 SNEGSKA (reference sequence). CDR3 length equals 14 residues. The germline V and J ends were trimmed by 0 bases and 8 bases, with 16 bases remaining between them. The CDR3 spells CSARDLRGARGYTF. CDR3 nucleotides: TGCAGTGCTAGAGATCTTCGGGGGGCGCGGGGCTACACCTTC.

This clonotype has a handful of counts. J is TRBJ2-3 and V is TRBV19; D gene unclear. The CDR3 is 18 amino acids. Germline CDR1 LNHDA, CDR2 SQIVND (reference sequence). Trimming removed 0 bases at V and 2 bases at J, with 18 bases between. Here the CDR3 reads CASSIDRDNTSLTDTQYF. In DNA, the CDR3 is TGTGCCAGTAGTATAGATCGAGACAACACATCTCTCACAGATACGCAGTATTTT.

The chain joins TRBV20-1 to TRBJ2-7; a weak D match, TRBD2 (5 bases). V was cut by 7 bases and J by 5 bases, with 9 bases left in between. Per germline, CDR1 DFQATT and CDR2 SNEGSKA (reference sequence). The CDR3 sequence is 10 residues long. The CDR3 coding sequence is TGCAGTGGGAGGTACGACGAGCAGTACTTC. Its translation: CSGRYDEQYF.

This clonotype was counted only a few times. The V and J genes are TRBV7-3 and TRBJ2-2; the D gene could be TRBD1 or TRBD2 (7 bases each). CDR1 is SGHTA and CDR2 is FQGTGA in the germline V gene. V lost 5 bases to trimming and J lost 6 bases, with 13 bases between them. CDR3 length: 14 residues. CDR3: CASSPSGGAGELFF. In nucleotides, the CDR3 is TGTGCCAGCAGCCCCTCAGGGGGGGCCGGGGAGCTGTTTTTT.

This sequence joins TRBV6-2 or TRBV6-3 and TRBJ1-5; a possible D gene is TRBD1 (5 bases). V shed 11 bases and J shed 2 bases, with 13 bases lying between them. CDR1 is MNHEY and CDR2 is SVGEGT in the germline V gene. The CDR3 sequence is 13 residues long. CDR3 in DNA: TGTGCCGCCGGGACGTTCGGCAATCAGCCCCAGCATTTT. It is translated as CAAGTFGNQPQHF.

The chain recombines TRBV15 with TRBJ2-1; 9 bases line up with TRBD2. This CDR3 contains 17 residues. Trimming cost V 0 bases and J 4 bases; bases outside gene matches: 7. From germline, CDR1 is LNHNV and CDR2 YYDKDF (reference sequence). The CDR3 bases are TGTGCCACCAGCAGAGATGTTAGCGGGAGTCGATACAATGAGCAGTTCTTC. It codes for CATSRDVSGSRYNEQFF.

This clonotype was picked up a small number of times. The CDR3 here is CSARVGQGAGGYTF. The DNA of the CDR3 is TGCAGTGCTAGAGTAGGACAGGGGGCGGGAGGCTACACCTTC. The V call is TRBV20-1, the J call TRBJ1-2; 11 nucleotides agree with TRBD1. Looked up from germline, CDR1 is DFQATT and CDR2 is SNEGSKA (reference sequence). This CDR3 contains 14 residues. Trimming removed 1 base from V and 8 bases from J; junction bases left unmatched: 6.

This sequence joins TRBV5-1 and TRBJ1-5, with 7 bases lining up with TRBD1. V lost 2 bases to trimming and J lost 3 bases; unmatched junction nucleotides: 5. The CDR3 length is 15 residues. Germline CDR1 SGHRS, CDR2 YFSETQ. CDR3 residues: CASSLQGSLNQPQHF. The CDR3 nucleotides read TGCGCCAGCAGCTTACAGGGGTCCCTCAATCAGCCCCAGCATTTT.

This chain joins TRBV20-1 and TRBJ2-5, with D perhaps TRBD1 (6 bases). Trimming pared 6 bases from V and 4 bases from J, leaving 18 bases between. CDR3 length: 14 amino acids. From germline, CDR1 is DFQATT and CDR2 SNEGSKA (reference sequence). The CDR3, as DNA: TGCAGTGCCCCCCCCAGGGGATCAGGAGAGACCCAGTACTTC. It translates to CSAPPRGSGETQYF.

The sample holds a few counts of this clonotype. The chain recombines TRBV5-1 with TRBJ1-2, with a weak D call TRBD1 (5 bases). V lost 0 bases and J lost 2, with 5 bases in between. The CDR3 runs to 13 residues. Germline assignment: CDR1 SGHRS and CDR2 YFSETQ. The CDR3 sequence is CASSLGQNYGYTF. The DNA for the CDR3 is TGCGCCAGCAGCTTGGGACAGAACTATGGCTACACCTTC.

This clonotype has only a few counts. CDR3 residues: CASSIVKSEQYF. The CDR3 region has the DNA TGTGCCAGTAGTATAGTGAAGTCCGAGCAGTACTTC. The genes are TRBV19 and TRBJ2-7, with no clear D. The V gene lost 1 base and the J gene lost 6 bases, with 7 bases spanning the gap. Germline CDR1 reads LNHDA; CDR2 reads SQIVND (reference sequence). This CDR3 spans 12 amino acids.

The chain employs TRBV4-3 and TRBJ2-1; TRBD2 agrees at 7 bases. CDR1 is LGHNA, CDR2 YSLEER, per germline. V was pared by 2 bases and J by 6 bases, with 10 bases of the junction left unmatched. CDR3 length: 16 amino acids. CDR3 in amino acids: CASSQIWTSGPNEQFF. The CDR3, as DNA: TGCGCCAGCAGCCAAATATGGACTAGTGGGCCCAATGAGCAGTTCTTC.